Described below is a single T cell receptor beta chain sequence and its context. Only one count was recorded for this clone. The antigen it recognizes is unknown. No base quality values were provided; no much bigger clone lies one nucleotide off. High-throughput TCRbeta CDR3 sequencing of frozen genomic DNA was performed by immunoSEQ, with PCR amplification, mapping, bias correction and internal controls included. From the authors' description of their analysis: Productive rearrangements were retained, and unique TCRbeta sequences were defined by the CDR3 nucleotide sequence together with the V and J gene. For a sequence to be called donor-reactive, it needed a frequency of at least 0.01% and at least 5-fold expansion in CFSE-low cells compared with unstimulated pre-transplant cells. Per-subject minimum frequency thresholds, based on the lowest-template unstimulated sample, ensured at least 90% detection power. Jensen-Shannon divergence between the top 1000 TCRbeta sequences post-transplant and pre-transplant was used to measure repertoire turnover. Two-sided Fisher's exact tests were used to test for changes in how often donor-reactive sequences were detected. In its TCRdb copy, this immuneACCESS table keeps in-frame sequences only and misses some clones. Where compared with another copy, unresolved V genes explain less than half of these, and the others have no known cause. V, J and clone size are those of that table, while D and trimming were read from the DNA. Counted in this sample were 70,000 to 85,000 clones; 80% of them appeared once. 0.45% to 0.65% of the sample is taken by the ten largest.

The data originate from a study of T cell clones after liver transplantation (dated by TCRdb to the late 2010s). Background on the whole study: ITN030ST, the source of the samples, was a randomized trial that attempted immunosuppression withdrawal within 2 years of liver transplantation. Donor-reactive T cell clones were identified by TCRbeta sequencing after a pre-transplant mixed lymphocyte reaction and then tracked in post-transplant blood. As an antigen-independent comparator for the donor-reactive sequences, third party-reactive TCRbeta sequences from pre-transplant MLRs were identified as well. Three of the eight recipients were HCV-positive; the others were transplanted for non-autoimmune, non-viral indications. The subjects received no induction therapy and were kept on standard immunosuppression until randomization at 12-24 months post-transplant. Tolerance meant complete immunosuppression withdrawal for at least one year without liver enzymes rising beyond twice the upper limit of normal. Blood samples were collected pre-transplant, pre-randomization before withdrawal, and post-randomization after either full withdrawal or failed withdrawal. The studied cohort comprised 8 liver transplant recipients, 3 classified as tolerant and 5 as non-tolerant. The full study reports these points: Because no allograft tissue specimens were available, donor-reactive T cells may have migrated into the graft instead of being deleted. The conclusions were considered preliminary, being limited by small, heterogeneous patient numbers and non-standardized post-transplant time points. The decline in donor-reactive sequences exceeded the decline in third party-reactive sequences, suggesting partial antigen-specific deletion that was unrelated to withdrawal success. Once repertoire turnover was taken into account, donor-reactive detection showed a significant reduction for CD4 in 7 of 8 subjects and for CD8 in 8 of 8. Circulating donor-reactive CD4 TCRbeta sequences fell significantly post-transplant in most of the 8 subjects, irrespective of tolerance or HCV status. Low numbers of available donor cells limited the measurable donor-reactive repertoire in a couple of subjects.

V lost 6 bases and J lost 7 bases; the stretch between them is 6 bases long. Inclusive of the bounding cysteine and phenylalanine, the CDR3 is 11 residues long. Only CDR3 DNA is held: 33 bases, read in frame from base 1. In the germline V gene, CDR1 corresponds to MNHEY and CDR2 to SVGAGI. This specimen's time point label, interpreted: pre-transplant. Thawed unstimulated PBMCs were stained for CD3, CD4 and CD8 and FACS-sorted into CD3+CD4+ and CD3+CD8+ populations. All 8 studied subjects were randomized to immunosuppression withdrawal. Genomic DNA was isolated with the Qiagen DNeasy Blood and Tissue Kit.

Sequenced here: CD4+ T cells from blood, sampled before liver transplant. This sequence was found in a human donor who received a liver transplant. The chain was built from TRBV6-5 and TRBJ1-4, with no confident D gene call. The DNA sequence is given as TGTGCCAGCAGGGGAGGTGAAAAACTGTTTTTT. This codes for CASRGGEKLFF.